This T cell receptor (beta chain) was observed in a study of T cells in Graves' hyperthyroidism and ophthalmopathy. This clonotype was seen a handful of times. Amplification yielded TCR beta CDR3 regions, with RNA transcripts as the source. The HTBI primer set served for first-round RT-PCR of the TCR CDR3. In TCRdb, the multiplex PCR reads were re-called with MiXCR into one record per CDR3 protein. The repertoire holds 300,000 to 450,000 distinct CDR3 sequences, approximately 15% seen once, with roughly 11% in the top ten. V lost 5 bases and J lost 1; bases outside the gene matches: 11. The V gene's germline CDR1 is SGHRS and CDR2 YFSETQ. The CDR3 contains 17 residues.

Input material: blood. This rearrangement joins TRBV5-1 to TRBJ2-5, with 10 positions matching TRBD1. This TCR derives from a woman aged 55-69 years with Graves' hyperthyroidism. The CDR3 region is CASRTDRGLGSQETQYF. The DNA of the CDR3 is TGCGCCAGCAGAACCGACAGGGGGCTAGGATCCCAAGAGACCCAGTACTTC.